This record looks at one TCR beta chain sequence and its context. This sample stems from a study of blood T cell repertoires in COVID-19. Across the whole study: The analysed material was cDNA or gDNA that came from T cells, B-cell-depleted T cells, or PBMCs.

Profiling relied on immunoSEQ multiplex PCR, and the TCRdb table lists in-frame clones only, not all of them. The sample contains 59,000 or so clones, 79% of which appear only once. CDR3 size: 15 residues. CDR1 is MNHEY and CDR2 is SVGAGI in the germline V gene. The ends were cut back, 6 bases at V and 6 bases at J, with 17 bases in the middle. The sequenced sample was peripheral blood. The chain links TRBV6-5 to TRBJ1-4; perhaps TRBD1 as D (6 bases). This clonotype was sampled from a man in his fifties or sixties with acute or convalescent COVID-19. The CDR3 sequence is CASRATGTGHEKLFF. The CDR3 coding sequence is TGTGCCAGCAGGGCTACAGGGACCGGGCATGAAAAACTGTTTTTT.